The sequence of this TCR beta chain was determined in a study of T cells in women clearing cervical HPV infection. CDR1 is DFQATT and CDR2 is SNEGSKA in the germline V gene (reference sequence). This CDR3 has 14 residues. V lost 3 bases and J 8 bases, leaving 17 bases between the germline ends. The method was immunoSEQ multiplex PCR; TCRdb's version includes in-frame clones alone and lacks a portion of them. The listing records roughly 30,000 clones. Findings of the study overall: A classifier using richness and V gene abundances reached an AUC of around 0.81. TRBV6-7 relative abundance averaged approximately 0.1% in cases and approximately 0.15% in controls. Repertoire richness, not evenness, was significantly elevated in CIN3+ cases versus controls.

In the case of this clone: Antigen specificity is unknown. With the read ending 3 residues before the CDR3 end, the germline J gene is used to fill in that end.

This clonotype was sampled from a woman between 18 and 70 years old with a cervical HPV16 infection that either progressed to CIN3+ or cleared (not recorded which). Sequencing input: blood buffy coat. The V call is TRBV20-1, the J call TRBJ2-1, with a possible D match to TRBD2 (6 bases). CDR3 DNA, as far as it was read: TGCAGTGCTAGGCTGGGCGGGATCTCGTATGAG. This codes for CSARLGGISYE. The CDR3 reads in full as CSARLGGISYEQFF.